The rows below give T cell receptor beta chains drawn from one sample of a study of blood T cell repertoires in COVID-19. The method was immunoSEQ multiplex PCR; TCRdb's version includes in-frame clones alone and lacks a portion of them. Altogether roughly 280,000 clones are present, more than 80% being singletons, with the ten largest covering roughly 4.3%. Sequenced input: PBMCs or T cells enriched from blood (not recorded which). Receptor source: a woman aged 25 to 45 with acute COVID-19. CDR3s include the opening cysteine and the closing phenylalanine or tryptophan. D genes are given only for firm matches. Rows may omit the clone size; those that give it use once, few, many or a size class.

NA,NA,TRBJ2-6,TRBV28,CASSSGAGANVLTF,TGTGCCAGCAGTTCAGGGGCTGGGGCCAACGTCCTGACTTTC
NA,once,TRBJ2-1,TRBV11-3,CASSLDPGTYNEQFF,TGTGCCAGCAGCTTAGATCCAGGCACCTACAATGAGCAGTTCTTC
TRBD1,once,TRBJ2-7,TRBV28,CASSLGTGGYEQYF,TGTGCCAGCAGTTTGGGGACAGGGGGTTACGAGCAGTACTTC
TRBD2,once,TRBJ2-3,TRBV7-2,CASSSVGLADTQYF,TGTGCCAGCAGCTCCGTCGGACTAGCCGATACGCAGTATTTT
TRBD1,NA,TRBJ2-7,TRBV5-1,CASSIGTGGLEQYF,TGCGCCAGCAGCATAGGGACAGGGGGCCTCGAGCAGTACTTC
NA,NA,TRBJ2-2,TRBV9,CASSELAKTGELFF,TGTGCCAGCAGCGAACTTGCGAAAACCGGGGAGCTGTTTTTT
NA,NA,TRBJ2-7,TRBV21-1,CASRVAGEPYEQYF,TGTGCCAGCAGGGTAGCGGGAGAGCCCTACGAGCAGTACTTC
TRBD1,NA,TRBJ2-1,TRBV11-1,CASSSNRQGNYNEQFF,TGTGCCAGCAGCTCAAATCGACAGGGGAATTACAATGAGCAGTTCTTC
TRBD1,once,TRBJ1-2,TRBV6-1,CASSERQGSYGYTF,TGTGCCAGCAGTGAACGACAGGGGAGCTATGGCTACACCTTC
TRBD2,NA,TRBJ2-1,TRBV5-1,CASSLGGGRAGDEQFF,TGCGCCAGCAGCTTGGGAGGCGGGAGGGCCGGAGATGAGCAGTTCTTC
TRBD2,NA,TRBJ2-1,TRBV18,CASSPRLAGALNEQFF,TGTGCCAGCTCACCGCGGCTAGCGGGAGCCCTCAATGAGCAGTTCTTC
TRBD2,NA,TRBJ2-3,TRBV5-6,CASSSGGGPGDTQYF,TGTGCCAGCAGCTCCGGGGGAGGGCCGGGAGATACGCAGTATTTT
NA,NA,TRBJ1-5,TRBV7-8,CASSITGWNQPQHF,TGTGCCAGCAGCATCACAGGGTGGAATCAGCCCCAGCATTTT
TRBD2,NA,TRBJ2-3,TRBV2,CASSLLAVEGSQYF,TGTGCCAGCAGTCTCCTAGCGGTGGAGGGATCGCAGTATTTT
NA,NA,TRBJ2-7,TRBV13,CASSLGEAWEQYF,TGTGCCAGCAGCTTAGGGGAGGCCTGGGAGCAGTACTTC
NA,NA,TRBJ1-5,TRBV27,CASSLEGASNQPQHF,TGTGCCAGCAGTTTAGAAGGGGCGAGCAATCAGCCCCAGCATTTT
TRBD1,NA,TRBJ1-1,TRBV27,CASSLTGQTEAFF,TGTGCCAGCAGTTTGACAGGGCAAACTGAAGCTTTCTTT
TRBD1,NA,TRBJ2-1,TRBV4-3,CASSQERGGLSHNEQFF,TGCGCCAGCAGCCAAGAGAGAGGGGGCCTTTCCCACAATGAGCAGTTCTTC
TRBD1,many,TRBJ1-6,TRBV3-1/TRBV3-2,CASSQGTGVDSPLHF,TGTGCCAGCAGCCAGGGGACAGGAGTGGATTCACCCCTCCACTTT
TRBD1,NA,TRBJ2-1,TRBV9,CASSPRTGDNEQFF,TGTGCCAGCAGCCCCCGGACAGGGGACAATGAGCAGTTCTTC
TRBD1,NA,TRBJ1-3,TRBV11-2,CASSSGTGGGNTIYF,TGTGCCAGCAGCTCCGGGACAGGAGGGGGAAACACCATATATTTT
TRBD1,NA,TRBJ1-3,TRBV10-3,CATDRGNSGNTIYF,TGTGCCACGGACAGGGGGAACTCTGGAAACACCATATATTTT
NA,NA,TRBJ2-4,TRBV30,CAWSVSGGADIQYF,TGTGCCTGGAGTGTTAGCGGTGGCGCCGACATTCAGTACTTC
TRBD2,once,TRBJ2-1,TRBV27,CASTSGTSGRGNEQFF,TGTGCCAGCACCAGCGGGACTAGCGGGAGAGGAAATGAGCAGTTCTTC
NA,NA,TRBJ2-1,TRBV11-1,CASSLSQRTDHNEQFF,TGTGCCAGCAGCCTCTCTCAGCGGACGGATCACAATGAGCAGTTCTTC
TRBD2,once,TRBJ2-5,TRBV7-9,CASSLGGIVGETQYF,TGTGCCAGCAGCTTGGGGGGGATCGTAGGGGAGACCCAGTACTTC
NA,NA,TRBJ1-6,TRBV11-2,CASSPRGAGSYNSPLHF,TGTGCCAGCAGCCCCCGAGGGGCGGGGTCCTATAATTCACCCCTCCACTTT
TRBD1,medium-sized,TRBJ1-6,TRBV7-9,CASGRQGIDSPLHF,TGTGCCAGCGGAAGACAGGGGATTGATTCACCCCTCCACTTT
TRBD2,NA,TRBJ2-7,TRBV7-6,CASSLTAGGPDEQYF,TGTGCCAGCAGCTTAACAGCGGGAGGGCCAGACGAGCAGTACTTC